This T cell receptor beta chain was identified during a study of T cell repertoires in cytomegalovirus infection. About the study: Public TCR beta signatures provided an indication of both CMV infection and a matching HLA type.

CDR3 length: 15 residues. J gave up 3 bases and V 5 bases, and 6 bases lay outside the gene matches. CDR1 SGHVS and CDR2 FQNEAQ come from the germline V gene. MiXCR, run by TCRdb on the reads, gives a single entry per CDR3 protein. The table has around 550,000 distinct CDR3 sequences, around 27% seen once. This clonotype occurred many times. Specimen: PBMCs. The clonotype originates from a human donor in good health (CMV status not recorded). Some clones in this sample may be carry-over from other donors' samples. This chain links TRBV7-8 with TRBJ2-5; 10 bases are shared with TRBD2. This CDR3 is CASSADSGRKETQYF. Written as DNA, the CDR3 is TGTGCCAGCAGCGCTGATAGCGGGAGGAAAGAGACCCAGTACTTC. Complete variable domain (other parts from reference TRBV7-8 and TRBJ2-5): GAGVSQSPRYKVAKRGQDVALRCDPISGHVSLFWYQQALGQGPEFLTYFQNEAQLDKSGLPSDRFFAERPEGSVSTLKIQRTQQEDSAVYLCASSADSGRKETQYFGPGTRLLVL.